This T cell receptor (beta chain) was recorded in a study of graft-versus-host responses after intestinal transplantation. The CDR3 consists of 12 residues. Germline V lookup: CDR1 GTSNPN, CDR2 SVGIG (reference sequence). V shed 1 base and J shed 4 bases, with 7 bases lying between them. The table came from immunoSEQ multiplex PCR; TCRdb's copy has only in-frame clones and leaves some out. Of 99,000 or so clones in the sample, about 84% were seen once. For this clone: Antigen: not known.

Study-wide points: High graft-versus-host to host-versus-graft clonal ratios were seen in allografts of patients with graft-donor T cell macrochimerism. Peak circulating GvH clone levels tracked with early post-transplant HvG declines.

This chain uses TRBV30 with TRBJ1-2, with D possibly matching TRBD1 (5 bases). This clonotype originated in a human patient who received an intestinal transplant, so some T cells may come from the graft donor. Source: PBMCs, taken 255 days after intestinal transplant. The CDR3 sequence: CAWSDGGYGYTF. In DNA form, the CDR3 reads TGTGCCTGGAGTGACGGGGGCTATGGCTACACCTTC.